This TCR beta chain was observed in a study of Ad26.COV2.S vaccination and SARS-CoV-2 variants. Study results and caveats: Placebo recipients showed lower spike-specific TCR breadth than vaccinees.

As regards this clone: Its specificity is not known.

This CDR3 is 16 amino acids long. CDR1 is MGHDK, CDR2 SYGVNS, per germline. Unmatched junction bases numbered 5, after V lost 1 base and J lost 3 bases. Here immunoSEQ multiplex PCR was the method, and the copy in TCRdb shows in-frame clones only, minus some. The table shows nearly 95,000 clones, with roughly 84% occurring only once. The chain combines TRBV25-1 with TRBJ1-4; 7 bases map to TRBD1. Source: peripheral blood, taken after recovery from COVID-19. This TCR was sampled from a human donor who had recovered from COVID-19. CDR3: CASSESRGQPNEKLFF. The DNA for the CDR3 is TGTGCCAGCAGTGAATCGAGGGGACAGCCTAATGAAAAACTGTTTTTT. Drawing the rest from reference TRBV25-1 and TRBJ1-4, the complete variable domain is EADIYQTPRYLVIGTGKKITLECSQTMGHDKMYWYQQDPGMELHLIHYSYGVNSTEKGDLSSESTVSRIRTEHFPLTLESARPSHTSQYLCASSESRGQPNEKLFFGSGTQLSVL.